These T cell receptor beta chains were read from a single sample in a study of read filtering for tumor transcriptome and immune sequencing. TCRdb reanalysed the reads using MiXCR and keeps one entry per CDR3 protein. The table includes fewer than 150,000 distinct CDR3 sequences, 10% to 15% detected once. Sequencing input: a population of CD138-negative cells sorted from bone marrow. Receptor source: a donor at least 40 years old with multiple myeloma. Both conserved end residues are trimmed from each CDR3. Each record gives: V gene, CDR3 protein.

v_gene: TRBV6-5
CDR3aa: ASSGGGRDFGGDEQF

v_gene: TRBV20-1
CDR3aa: SAIGTGGNQETQY

v_gene: TRBV29-1
CDR3aa: SVTTGPSDTQY

v_gene: TRBV5-1
CDR3aa: ASSLGGGVGETQY

v_gene: TRBV20-1
CDR3aa: SATPGFVGNEQF

v_gene: TRBV25-1
CDR3aa: ASSRQGRDEAF

v_gene: TRBV5-6
CDR3aa: ASSLSLETDEQY

v_gene: TRBV7-2
CDR3aa: ASSPEGQLYGYT

v_gene: TRBV7-2
CDR3aa: ASSRHTSTDTQY

v_gene: TRBV7-2
CDR3aa: ASSSGVAGQHTQY

v_gene: TRBV6-1
CDR3aa: ATEGDYSGNTIY

v_gene: TRBV7-9
CDR3aa: ASSLGTSGPYNERF

v_gene: TRBV6-5
CDR3aa: ASSYGGEGQETQY

v_gene: TRBV2
CDR3aa: ASSQTGGFYGYT

v_gene: TRBV19
CDR3aa: ASTGPRSYNEQF

v_gene: TRBV7-9
CDR3aa: ASSLAGGFSGNTIY

v_gene: TRBV4-1
CDR3aa: ASSQGSPLERTEAF

v_gene: TRBV7-2
CDR3aa: ASSLGQGWDEQF

v_gene: TRBV5-1
CDR3aa: ASSWTSGPRETQY

v_gene: TRBV29-1
CDR3aa: SVENSYEQY

v_gene: TRBV7-9
CDR3aa: ASSLLGQGIAEAF

v_gene: TRBV7-2
CDR3aa: ASRRSGGANTGELF

v_gene: TRBV5-8
CDR3aa: ASSLMSLQETQY

v_gene: TRBV7-9
CDR3aa: ASSLVLGSETEAF

v_gene: TRBV19
CDR3aa: ASSSSRRTGSPDTQY

v_gene: TRBV7-2
CDR3aa: ASSFPSLGINEQF

v_gene: TRBV12-3/TRBV12-4
CDR3aa: ASSGGGETQY

v_gene: TRBV19
CDR3aa: ASSIEGSQPQH

v_gene: TRBV30
CDR3aa: ACRGPSGNPYEQY

v_gene: TRBV12-5
CDR3aa: AIPSGAVSSTDTQY

v_gene: TRBV9
CDR3aa: ASSASSGVPNEQF

v_gene: TRBV25-1
CDR3aa: ASSGGRGETQY

v_gene: TRBV3-1
CDR3aa: ASSPGTSDGEQF

v_gene: TRBV7-2
CDR3aa: ASSSPSGFYNEQF

v_gene: TRBV12-3/TRBV12-4
CDR3aa: ASSLSGRGRQETQY

v_gene: TRBV29-1
CDR3aa: SVRAQGSYEQY

v_gene: TRBV9
CDR3aa: ASSVLSSGVSDTQY

v_gene: TRBV6-1
CDR3aa: ATLILASSEQF

v_gene: TRBV11-2
CDR3aa: ASNRGSSKVYEQY

v_gene: TRBV7-3
CDR3aa: ASSAQGGGTEAF

v_gene: TRBV5-1
CDR3aa: ASTGTDTDTQY

v_gene: TRBV20-1
CDR3aa: SATPPTMGGAYNEQF

v_gene: TRBV2
CDR3aa: ASSPRRGDGYT

v_gene: TRBV7-9
CDR3aa: ASSFGSTDTQY

v_gene: TRBV5-6
CDR3aa: ASSSDLNTEAF

v_gene: TRBV7-3
CDR3aa: ASSLAFHREQF

v_gene: TRBV29-1
CDR3aa: SAKGQGRDEQY

v_gene: TRBV7-9
CDR3aa: ASSSEADGNSGNTIY

v_gene: TRBV10-1
CDR3aa: ASSVAGGPNTGELF

v_gene: TRBV30
CDR3aa: AWSVPENTEAF

v_gene: TRBV2
CDR3aa: ASSEAHPGSNQPQH

v_gene: TRBV15
CDR3aa: ATSNQAEETQY